The entry that follows covers one T cell receptor beta chain sequence. The antigen is not known. This sample is part of a study of shared clonotypes between healthy human individuals. The sorted-subset replicate PCRs were given around 0.2 ug DNA, which is tens of thousands of T cell genomes. Measured with immunoSEQ multiplex PCR; TCRdb has only the in-frame clones, and not every one. Here the sample spans approximately 1,500,000 clones, nearly 99% being singletons. Regarding the study as a whole: Non-shared clonotypes displayed generation probabilities falling below those of clonotypes present in all four donors.

The study separated CD4+ cells into CD45RA+ naive and CD45RA-negative memory subsets. V lost 10 bases, J lost 4 bases, and 13 bases lay in between. CDR1 and CDR2 (germline): WSHSY, SAAADI. This CDR3 is 12 amino acids long. The rearrangement links TRBV10-2 to TRBJ1-2, with a possible D match to TRBD1 (5 bases). This receptor was taken from a man aged 25-40 years in good health. Sequencing was performed on naive CD4+ T cells sorted from blood. Sample subset: CD45RA+ positively selected. The CDR3 coding sequence is TGCGCCACCACGGGGGATTCCTATGGCTACACCTTC. It translates to CATTGDSYGYTF.